The 7 T cell receptor beta chains given below trace back to one sample, sequenced in a study of STAT5B mutations in CD4+ large granular lymphocyte leukemia. Produced via immunoSEQ multiplex PCR; TCRdb's table is partial and in-frame only. The sample shows over 25,000 clones, 65% to 85% of them seen only once. Specimen: CD4+ T cells from blood buffy coats. The origin of the receptors is a human donor in good health.

The CDR3 region has the DNA TGTGCCAGTAGTATTCCCTGGACTAGCGGGGGGAATGAGCAGTTCTTC. Translated: CASSIPWTSGGNEQFF. The rearrangement links TRBV19 to TRBJ2-1; 14 bases align to TRBD2. The CDR3 runs 16 residues. Trimming removed 3 bases from V and 7 bases from J; junction bases left unmatched: 5. Per the germline V gene, CDR1 is LNHDA and CDR2 is SQIVND (reference sequence).

V and J are TRBV4-1 and TRBJ2-1, with 9 bases fitting TRBD2. The CDR3 runs 20 residues. Germline CDR1 and CDR2: MGHRA and YSYEKL. V was clipped by 1 base and J by 9 bases; unmatched bases: 22. CDR3 in amino acids: CASSQGRSPILERGVGEQFF. CDR3 DNA: TGCGCCAGCAGCCAAGGCCGGTCGCCTATCCTCGAGCGGGGGGTCGGTGAGCAGTTCTTC.

CDR3 in amino acids: CASSLDLATNEKLFF. In DNA form, the CDR3 reads TGTGCCAGCAGCTTAGACCTCGCAACTAATGAAAAACTGTTTTTT. The chain is built from TRBV11-2 and TRBJ1-4, with D uncertain. Trimming removed 0 bases from V and 0 bases from J, with 5 bases in between. The V gene's germline CDR1 is SGHAT and CDR2 FQNNGV. The CDR3 has 15 amino acids.

The V and J genes are TRBV5-8 and TRBJ2-3; 7 bases are a match to TRBD2. The V gene's germline CDR1 is SGHTS and CDR2 YDEGEE. The junction had 3 bases not matched to a gene; V was cut back by 1 base and J by 4 bases. CDR3 length: 14 amino acids. The CDR3 region is CASSLWAGADTQYF. CDR3 in DNA: TGTGCCAGCAGCTTGTGGGCGGGGGCAGATACGCAGTATTTT.

The J gene is TRBJ1-4, the V gene TRBV5-1; 7 positions agree with TRBD1. The germline gives CDR1 SGHRS, CDR2 YFSETQ. The CDR3 loop spans 16 amino acids. V trimming: 4 bases; J trimming: 5 bases; junction bases outside the gene matches: 11. CDR3 DNA: TGCGCCAGCAGCCAGACAGGGTCGGGTCAAAATGAAAAACTGTTTTTT. Amino acid sequence: CASSQTGSGQNEKLFF.

The chain recombines TRBV7-8 with TRBJ1-1; 7 nucleotides align to TRBD1. The CDR3 is made up of 15 amino acids. J was trimmed by 1 base and V by 5 bases; bases with no gene match: 7. The germline gives CDR1 SGHVS, CDR2 FQNEAQ. The CDR3 is CASSPGTVPNTEAFF. CDR3 sequence (DNA): TGTGCCAGCAGCCCAGGGACAGTTCCGAACACTGAAGCTTTCTTT.

The gene calls are TRBV10-3 and TRBJ1-5; D may be TRBD1 (5 bases). Germline V gene lookup returns CDR1 ENHRY and CDR2 SYGVKD. Trimming took 2 bases from V and 5 from J, leaving 13 bases between them. The CDR3 is 15 residues long. In DNA form, the CDR3 reads TGTGCCATCAGTGAGGCGGGGGAAACCGATCAGCCCCAGCATTTT. It translates to CAISEAGETDQPQHF.